The 8 T cell receptor beta chains below all came from one sample that was sequenced in a study of blood T cell repertoires in COVID-19. The data were produced by immunoSEQ multiplex PCR, yet TCRdb's version contains in-frame clones alone and is incomplete. The sample contains roughly 440,000 clones, around 89% of which appear only once. Input material: peripheral blood. The receptors derive from a woman in her forties or fifties with COVID-19, enrolled during active disease.

CDR3 DNA sequence: TGTGCCACCAGTGATACCCTAATAGATACGCAGTATTTT. It is translated as CATSDTLIDTQYF. The rearrangement uses TRBV24-1 and TRBJ2-3, with D uncertain. Germline V CDR1 and CDR2: KGHDR, SFDVKD. CDR3 length: 13 amino acids. The germline V and J ends were trimmed by 3 bases and 5 bases, with 8 bases remaining between them.

V gene TRBV4-2 combines with J gene TRBJ1-6; 7 nucleotides match TRBD1. V was clipped by 4 bases and J by 13 bases; unmatched bases: 7. The CDR3 runs to 13 residues. Germline V gives CDR1 LGHNA, CDR2 YNFKEQ. CDR3 sequence: CASSPTGPEPLHF. The CDR3 bases are TGTGCCAGCAGCCCGACAGGGCCGGAGCCCCTCCACTTT.

The rearrangement joins TRBV6-2 or TRBV6-3 to TRBJ2-2, with 8 bases lining up with TRBD1. CDR1 and CDR2 (germline): MNHEY, SVGEGT. CDR3 length: 17 amino acids. With V trimmed by 5 bases and J by 4 bases, 12 bases remained unmatched. CDR3 coding DNA: TGTGCCAGCAGTAAAATACAGGGGGTCAAGGCCACCGGGGAGCTGTTTTTT. Encoded protein: CASSKIQGVKATGELFF.

The chain uses TRBV11-2 and TRBJ1-5; a possible D gene is TRBD1 (6 bases). The CDR3 contains 15 residues. Per germline, CDR1 SGHAT and CDR2 FQNNGV. V gave up 0 bases and J gave up 2 bases, with 8 bases separating them. CDR3 region: CASSLEQGGNQPQHF. As DNA, the CDR3 is TGTGCCAGCAGCTTAGAACAGGGCGGCAATCAGCCCCAGCATTTT.

The chain links TRBV19 to TRBJ2-7, with a tentative D call TRBD2 (5 bases). This CDR3 has 15 amino acids. V was trimmed by 3 bases and J by 0 bases, leaving 12 bases between them. The germline V gene has CDR1 LNHDA and CDR2 SQIVND (reference sequence). CDR3 protein: CASSMGSGSSYEQYF. CDR3 DNA sequence: TGTGCCAGTAGTATGGGGTCGGGAAGCTCCTACGAGCAGTACTTC.

The V and J genes are TRBV18 and TRBJ1-1; 9 bases match TRBD1. Per germline, CDR1 KGHSH and CDR2 LQKENI. The V and J ends lost 6 bases and 0 bases, in that order; junction bases with no gene match: 11. This CDR3 has 17 amino acids. CDR3 in amino acids: CASSQNRGLPVNTEAFF. In DNA form, the CDR3 reads TGTGCCAGCTCGCAAAACAGGGGGCTGCCGGTGAACACTGAAGCTTTCTTT.

The CDR3 coding sequence is TGTGCCACCAGCAGAGCACAGGGACGGCAGTTCTTC. Translating gives CATSRAQGRQFF. The rearrangement joins TRBV15 to TRBJ2-1; D may be TRBD1 (6 bases). Deletions cut 1 base from V and 12 bases from J, with 10 bases between. The CDR3 covers 12 residues. CDR1 LNHNV and CDR2 YYDKDF come from the germline V gene (reference sequence).

With regard to this clone: Other DNA sequences in this sample translate to the same CDR3. The chain employs TRBV5-1 and TRBJ2-7; unclear D gene. CDR1 is SGHRS, CDR2 YFSETQ, per germline. The germline V and J ends were trimmed by 1 base and 0 bases, with 5 bases remaining between them. This CDR3 comprises 13 residues. The CDR3: CASSLTDSYEQYF. The CDR3 DNA follows: TGCGCCAGCAGCTTGACTGACTCCTACGAGCAGTACTTC.